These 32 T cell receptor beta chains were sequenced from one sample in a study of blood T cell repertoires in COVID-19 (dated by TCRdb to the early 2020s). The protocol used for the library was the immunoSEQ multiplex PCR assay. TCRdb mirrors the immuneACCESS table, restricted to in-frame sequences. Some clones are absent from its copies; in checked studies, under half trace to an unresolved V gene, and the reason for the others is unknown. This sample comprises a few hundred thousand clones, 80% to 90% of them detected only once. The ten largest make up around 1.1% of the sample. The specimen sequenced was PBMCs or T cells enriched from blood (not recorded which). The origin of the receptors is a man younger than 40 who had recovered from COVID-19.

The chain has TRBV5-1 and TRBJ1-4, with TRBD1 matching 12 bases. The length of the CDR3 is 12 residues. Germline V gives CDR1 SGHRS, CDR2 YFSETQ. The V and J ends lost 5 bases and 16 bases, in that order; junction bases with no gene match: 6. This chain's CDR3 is CASSQGQGAQFF. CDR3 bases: TGCGCCAGCAGTCAGGGACAGGGGGCCCAGTTTTTT.

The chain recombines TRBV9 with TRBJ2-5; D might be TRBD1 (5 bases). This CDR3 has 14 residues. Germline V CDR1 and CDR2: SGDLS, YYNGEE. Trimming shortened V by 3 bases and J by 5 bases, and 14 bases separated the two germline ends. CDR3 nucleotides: TGTGCCAGCAGCGGGTTGGGCCCAGGGGAGACCCAGTACTTC. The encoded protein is CASSGLGPGETQYF.

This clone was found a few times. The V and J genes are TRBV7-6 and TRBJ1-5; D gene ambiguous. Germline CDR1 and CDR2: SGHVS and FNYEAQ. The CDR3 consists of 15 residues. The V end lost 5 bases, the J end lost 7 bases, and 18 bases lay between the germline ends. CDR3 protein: CASSSGPSSGQPQHF. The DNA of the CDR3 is TGTGCCAGCAGCAGCGGCCCGAGTTCCGGGCAGCCCCAGCATTTT. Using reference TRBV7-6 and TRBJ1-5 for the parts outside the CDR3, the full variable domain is GAGVSQSPRYKVTKRGQDVALRCDPISGHVSLYWYRQALGQGPEFLTYFNYEAQQDKSGLPNDRFSAERPEGSISTLTIQRTEQRDSAMYRCASSSGPSSGQPQHFGDGTRLSIL.

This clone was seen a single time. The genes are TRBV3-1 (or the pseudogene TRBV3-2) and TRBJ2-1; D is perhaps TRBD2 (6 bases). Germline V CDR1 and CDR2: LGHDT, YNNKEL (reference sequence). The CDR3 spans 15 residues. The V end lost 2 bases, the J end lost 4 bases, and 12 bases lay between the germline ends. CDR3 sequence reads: CASSQPLAGYNEQFF. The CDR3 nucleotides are TGTGCCAGCAGCCAACCACTAGCAGGATACAATGAGCAGTTCTTC.

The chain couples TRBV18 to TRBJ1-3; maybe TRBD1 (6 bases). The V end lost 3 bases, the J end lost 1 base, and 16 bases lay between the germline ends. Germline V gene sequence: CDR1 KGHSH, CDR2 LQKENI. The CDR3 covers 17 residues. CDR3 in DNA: TGTGCCAGCTCACCCACGGCAGGGGTTCCGTCTGGAAACACCATATATTTT. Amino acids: CASSPTAGVPSGNTIYF.

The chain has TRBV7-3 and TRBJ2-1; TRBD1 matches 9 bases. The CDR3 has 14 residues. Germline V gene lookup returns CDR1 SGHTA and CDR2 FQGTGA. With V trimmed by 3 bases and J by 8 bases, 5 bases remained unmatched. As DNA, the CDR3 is TGTGCCAGCAGCTTCGGGACAGGGCGCGATGAGCAGTTCTTC. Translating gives CASSFGTGRDEQFF.

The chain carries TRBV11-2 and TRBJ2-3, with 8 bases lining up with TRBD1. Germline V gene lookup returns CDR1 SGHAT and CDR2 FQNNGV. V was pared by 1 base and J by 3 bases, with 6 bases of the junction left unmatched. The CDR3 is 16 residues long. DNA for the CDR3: TGTGCCAGCAGCTTAGTTCAGGGGGCTAGAACAGATACGCAGTATTTT. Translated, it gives CASSLVQGARTDTQYF.

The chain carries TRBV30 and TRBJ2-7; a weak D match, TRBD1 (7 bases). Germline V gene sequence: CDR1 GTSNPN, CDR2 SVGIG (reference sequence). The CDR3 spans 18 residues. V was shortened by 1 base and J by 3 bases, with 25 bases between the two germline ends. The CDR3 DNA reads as TGTGCCTGGAGTGCATTAGCGGTAGAGGGTAGGGGGCTCTACGAGCAGTACTTC. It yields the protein CAWSALAVEGRGLYEQYF.

The CDR3 sequence: CSVRDSHYNEQFF. CDR3 nucleotide sequence: TGCAGCGTCCGGGACTCCCACTACAATGAGCAGTTCTTC. The chain couples TRBV29-1 to TRBJ2-1, with D possibly TRBD2 on 6 matching bases. V was trimmed by 6 bases and J by 3 bases, leaving 12 bases between them. The germline gives CDR1 SQVTM, CDR2 ANQGSEA. This CDR3 spans 13 amino acids.

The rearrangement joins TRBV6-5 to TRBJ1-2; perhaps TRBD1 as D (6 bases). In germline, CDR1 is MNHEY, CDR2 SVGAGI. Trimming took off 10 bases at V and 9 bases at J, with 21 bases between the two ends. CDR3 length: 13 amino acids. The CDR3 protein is CAIRHRDLLRYTF. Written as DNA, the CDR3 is TGTGCCATACGGCACAGGGATCTATTACGCTACACCTTC.

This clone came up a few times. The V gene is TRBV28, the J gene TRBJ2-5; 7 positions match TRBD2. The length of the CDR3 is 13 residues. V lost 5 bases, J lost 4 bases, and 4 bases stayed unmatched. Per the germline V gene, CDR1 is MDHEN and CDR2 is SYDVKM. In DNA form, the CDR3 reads TGTGCCAGCAGTAGAGGGAGGGGAGAGACCCAGTACTTC. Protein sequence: CASSRGRGETQYF. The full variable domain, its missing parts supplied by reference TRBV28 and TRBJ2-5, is DVKVTQSSRYLVKRTGEKVFLECVQDMDHENMFWYRQDPGLGLRLIYFSYDVKMKEKGDIPEGYSVSREKKERFSLILESASTNQTSMYLCASSRGRGETQYFGPGTRLLVL.

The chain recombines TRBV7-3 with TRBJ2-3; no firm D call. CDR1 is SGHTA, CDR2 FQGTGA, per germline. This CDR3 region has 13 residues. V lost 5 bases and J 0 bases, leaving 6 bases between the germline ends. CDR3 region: CASSDGSTDTQYF. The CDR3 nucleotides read TGTGCCAGCAGCGACGGGAGCACAGATACGCAGTATTTT.

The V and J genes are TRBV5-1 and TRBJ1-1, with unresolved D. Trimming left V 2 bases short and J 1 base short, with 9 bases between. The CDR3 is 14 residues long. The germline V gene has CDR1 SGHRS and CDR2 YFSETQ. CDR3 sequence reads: CASSLLPSNTEAFF. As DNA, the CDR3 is TGCGCCAGCAGCTTACTGCCGTCGAACACTGAAGCTTTCTTT.

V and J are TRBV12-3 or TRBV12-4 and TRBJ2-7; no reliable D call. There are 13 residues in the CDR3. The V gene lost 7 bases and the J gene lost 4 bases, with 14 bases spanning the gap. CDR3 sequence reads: CASTPSASYEQYF. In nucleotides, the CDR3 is TGTGCCAGCACCCCCTCAGCGTCGTACGAGCAGTACTTC.

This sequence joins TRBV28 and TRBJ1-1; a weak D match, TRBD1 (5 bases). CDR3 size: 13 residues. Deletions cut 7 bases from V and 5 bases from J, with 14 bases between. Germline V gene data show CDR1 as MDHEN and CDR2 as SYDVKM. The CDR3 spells CASINQGQTEAFF. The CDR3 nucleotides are TGTGCCAGCATCAATCAGGGTCAGACTGAAGCTTTCTTT.

This chain's CDR3 is CASSPYFPGLAGGAHEQYF. CDR3 sequence (DNA): TGCGCCAGCAGCCCCTATTTCCCGGGACTAGCGGGAGGGGCCCACGAGCAGTACTTC. J is TRBJ2-7 and V is TRBV4-1, with 16 bases lining up with TRBD2. Trimming took 4 bases from V and 5 from J; bases not matched to a gene: 14. The CDR3 is 19 amino acids. The V gene's germline CDR1 is MGHRA and CDR2 YSYEKL.

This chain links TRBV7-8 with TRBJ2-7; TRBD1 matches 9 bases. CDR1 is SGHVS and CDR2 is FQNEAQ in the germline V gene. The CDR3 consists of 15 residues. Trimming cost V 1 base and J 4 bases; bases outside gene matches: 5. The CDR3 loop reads CASSLEGQGLYEQYF. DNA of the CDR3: TGTGCCAGCAGCTTAGAGGGACAGGGTTTATACGAGCAGTACTTC.

CDR3 residues: CASTRQGNSNEKLFF. The CDR3 DNA reads as TGTGCCAGCACTAGACAGGGGAACAGTAATGAAAAACTGTTTTTT. The rearrangement links TRBV2 to TRBJ1-4; 8 nucleotides align to TRBD1. The CDR3 has 15 amino acids. V was clipped by 7 bases and J by 4 bases; unmatched bases: 8. The germline V gene has CDR1 SNHLY and CDR2 FYNNEI.

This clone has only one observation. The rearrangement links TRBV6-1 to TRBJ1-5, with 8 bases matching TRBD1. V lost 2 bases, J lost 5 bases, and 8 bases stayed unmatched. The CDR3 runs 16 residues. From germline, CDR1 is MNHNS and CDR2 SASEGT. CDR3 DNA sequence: TGTGCCAGCAGTGAATATTTCACAGGGGGAGATCAGCCCCAGCATTTT. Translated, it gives CASSEYFTGGDQPQHF.

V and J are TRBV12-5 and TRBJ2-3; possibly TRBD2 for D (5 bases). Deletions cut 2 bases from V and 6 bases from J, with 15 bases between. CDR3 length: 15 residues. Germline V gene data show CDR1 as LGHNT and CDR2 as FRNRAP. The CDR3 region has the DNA TGTGCTAGTGGTTTGACTCCCGCCTCGGGGGATACGCAGTATTTT. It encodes CASGLTPASGDTQYF.

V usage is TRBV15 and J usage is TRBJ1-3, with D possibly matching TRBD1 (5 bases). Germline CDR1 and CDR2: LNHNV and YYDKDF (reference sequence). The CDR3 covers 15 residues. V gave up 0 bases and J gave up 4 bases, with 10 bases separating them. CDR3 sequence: CATSRDRTGGNTIYF. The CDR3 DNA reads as TGTGCCACCAGCAGAGATCGCACAGGCGGAAACACCATATATTTT.

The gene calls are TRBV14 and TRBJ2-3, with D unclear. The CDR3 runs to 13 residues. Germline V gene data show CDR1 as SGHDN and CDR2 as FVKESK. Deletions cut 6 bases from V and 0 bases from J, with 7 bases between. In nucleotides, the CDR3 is TGTGCCAGCAGTGAGGTTAGCACAGATACGCAGTATTTT. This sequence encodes CASSEVSTDTQYF.

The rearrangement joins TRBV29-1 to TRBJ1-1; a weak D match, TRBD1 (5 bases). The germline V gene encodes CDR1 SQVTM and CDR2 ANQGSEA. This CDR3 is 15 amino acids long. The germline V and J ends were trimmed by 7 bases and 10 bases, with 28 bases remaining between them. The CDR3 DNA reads TGCAGCGCCCCCGAAGCGGGGACCCTGAGTAGGGGAGCTTTCTTT. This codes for CSAPEAGTLSRGAFF.

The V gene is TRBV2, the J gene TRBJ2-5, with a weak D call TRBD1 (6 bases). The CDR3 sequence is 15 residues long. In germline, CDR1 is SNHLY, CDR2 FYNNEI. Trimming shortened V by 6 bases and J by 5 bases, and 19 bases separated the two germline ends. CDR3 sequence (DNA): TGTGCCAGCAGCTCCGGACAGTCCACCCGGGAGACCCAGTACTTC. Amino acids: CASSSGQSTRETQYF.

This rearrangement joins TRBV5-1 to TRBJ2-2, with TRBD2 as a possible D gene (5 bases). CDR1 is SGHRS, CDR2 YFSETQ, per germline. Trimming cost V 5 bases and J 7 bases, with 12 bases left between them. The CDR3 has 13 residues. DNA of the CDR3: TGCGCCAGCAGAGTAGGCGGGTACGGGGAGCTGTTTTTT. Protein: CASRVGGYGELFF.

The CDR3 protein is CASSLAGSGTYNEQFF. In DNA, the CDR3 is TGTGCCAGCAGCTTAGCCGGTAGCGGGACCTACAATGAGCAGTTCTTC. The V and J genes are TRBV7-6 and TRBJ2-1; 8 positions match TRBD2. Germline V gene data show CDR1 as SGHVS and CDR2 as FNYEAQ. CDR3 length: 16 amino acids. V was pared by 0 bases and J by 2 bases, with 3 bases of the junction left unmatched.

The CDR3 region has the DNA TGTGCAAGTCGCTTAGCAAAGGGGAATGAGCAGTTCTTC. The encoded protein is CASRLAKGNEQFF. J is TRBJ2-1 and V is TRBV12-2; the D call of TRBD1 is as the table states it, not checked on the DNA. TRBV12-2 is tagged as a pseudogene. The CDR3 runs 13 residues.

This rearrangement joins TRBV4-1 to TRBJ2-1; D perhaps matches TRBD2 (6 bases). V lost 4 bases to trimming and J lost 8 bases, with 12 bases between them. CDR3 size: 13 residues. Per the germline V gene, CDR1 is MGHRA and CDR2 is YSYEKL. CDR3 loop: CASSLTPGDEQFF. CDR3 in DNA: TGCGCCAGCAGCCTCACGCCGGGGGATGAGCAGTTCTTC.

In DNA form, the CDR3 reads TGTGCCAGCAGCAGGCCTGGTGGACAGGGGGCGTCCGGGGCTAACTATGGCTACACCTTC. It yields the protein CASSRPGGQGASGANYGYTF. The chain couples TRBV13 to TRBJ1-2; TRBD1 aligns across 11 bases. The CDR3 totals 20 residues. V shed 5 bases, J shed 0 bases, and the junction held 17 bases outside the gene matches. Per germline, CDR1 PRHDT and CDR2 FYEKMQ (reference sequence).

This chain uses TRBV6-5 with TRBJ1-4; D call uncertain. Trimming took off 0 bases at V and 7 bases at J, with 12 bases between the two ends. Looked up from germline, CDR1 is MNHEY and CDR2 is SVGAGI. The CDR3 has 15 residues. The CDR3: CASSYSIGAGEKLFF. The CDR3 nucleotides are TGTGCCAGCAGTTACTCGATTGGTGCGGGTGAAAAACTGTTTTTT.

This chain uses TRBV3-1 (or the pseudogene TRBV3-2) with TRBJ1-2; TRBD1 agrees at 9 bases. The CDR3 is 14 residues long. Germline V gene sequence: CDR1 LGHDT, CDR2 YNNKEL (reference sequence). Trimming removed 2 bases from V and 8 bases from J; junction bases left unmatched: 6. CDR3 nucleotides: TGTGCCAGCAGCCAACCGGACAGGGGCCGCGGCTACACCTTC. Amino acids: CASSQPDRGRGYTF.

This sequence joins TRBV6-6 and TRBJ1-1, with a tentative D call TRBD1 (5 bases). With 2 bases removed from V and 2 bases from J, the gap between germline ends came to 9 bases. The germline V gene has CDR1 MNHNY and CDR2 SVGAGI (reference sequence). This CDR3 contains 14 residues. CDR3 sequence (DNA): TGTGCCAGCAGTTACCCCAGGGAAAACACTGAAGCTTTCTTT. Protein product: CASSYPRENTEAFF.